These 21 T cell receptor beta chains originate from one sample sequenced in a study of identical twins. TCRdb ran MiXCR on the 5' RACE reads and lists one entry per CDR3 protein. Altogether around 280,000 distinct CDR3 sequences are present, about 8.3% being singletons, with the ten largest covering 2.1%. This sample also appeared in a second study, on yellow fever vaccine responses in identical twins.

Sequencing used memory (CD45RO+) T cells sorted from blood. Receptor source: a woman younger than 35 in good health.

This clonotype was detected many times. V usage is TRBV15 and J usage is TRBJ1-1; TRBD1 matches at 8 bases. Per germline, CDR1 LNHNV and CDR2 YYDKDF (reference sequence). The CDR3 covers 14 residues. The V and J ends lost 4 bases and 5 bases, in that order; junction bases with no gene match: 6. DNA of the CDR3: TGTGCCACCAGCAATACAGGGGGTGGAACTGAAGCTTTCTTT. Translating it yields CATSNTGGGTEAFF.

This clonotype occurred many times. J is TRBJ2-5 and V is TRBV5-5; tentative D call: TRBD2 (6 bases). V lost 4 bases and J 3 bases, leaving 19 bases between the germline ends. The CDR3 totals 16 residues. The germline CDR1 and CDR2 sequences are SGHKS and YYEKEE (reference sequence). In DNA form, the CDR3 reads TGTGCCAGCAGCCGAGGGACTCCATGGGGGGAAGAGACCCAGTACTTC. Residues: CASSRGTPWGEETQYF.

This clonotype has at least ten counts. The chain couples TRBV7-9 to TRBJ2-3; D is uncertain. The V end was cut by 5 bases, the J end by 1 base, with 13 bases between. Germline V gene lookup returns CDR1 SEHNR and CDR2 FQNEAQ (reference sequence). The length of the CDR3 is 15 residues. CDR3 sequence reads: CASSPPSGRTDTQYF. CDR3 DNA sequence: TGTGCCAGCAGCCCCCCGTCTGGACGCACAGATACGCAGTATTTT.

This clonotype has at least ten counts. V and J are TRBV7-2 and TRBJ2-3; D tentatively reads TRBD1 or TRBD2 (6 bases each). CDR1 SGHTA and CDR2 FQGNSA come from the germline V gene. V was cut by 3 bases and J by 6 bases, with 22 bases left in between. There are 17 residues in the CDR3. The CDR3, as DNA: TGTGCCAGCAGCTTGGTACACACCCGGGGGCGGTATGATACGCAGTATTTT. As protein: CASSLVHTRGRYDTQYF.

The table lists this clonotype with many counts. The chain couples TRBV12-3 or TRBV12-4 to TRBJ2-5; D is undetermined. This CDR3 contains 10 residues. V lost 11 bases and J lost 1, with 5 bases in between. CDR3 amino acids: CAVGQETQYF. The CDR3 DNA sequence: TGTGCCGTCGGCCAAGAGACCCAGTACTTC.

This clonotype was observed at least ten times. This chain uses TRBV6-1 with TRBJ2-7, with 9 bases matching TRBD1. From germline, CDR1 is MNHNS and CDR2 SASEGT. The length of the CDR3 is 15 residues. With V trimmed by 5 bases and J by 7 bases, 12 bases remained unmatched. The CDR3 coding sequence is TGTGCCAGCAGTCCCGGGACAGGGTTAACGGGGGAGCAGTACGTC. Translating it yields CASSPGTGLTGEQYV.

V is TRBV27 and J is TRBJ1-4, with no clear D. The germline CDR1 and CDR2 sequences are MNHEY and SMNVEV (reference sequence). The CDR3 covers 14 residues. Trimming took off 3 bases at V and 4 bases at J, with 9 bases between the two ends. The CDR3 sequence: CASSLSLDNEKLFF. CDR3 bases: TGTGCCAGCAGTTTGAGTCTAGATAATGAAAAACTGTTTTTT.

This clonotype has more than one count but fewer than ten. This rearrangement joins TRBV9 to TRBJ1-2, with D unclear. This CDR3 is 15 amino acids long. Trimming took off 0 bases at V and 3 bases at J, with 12 bases between the two ends. CDR1 is SGDLS and CDR2 is YYNGEE in the germline V gene. Here the CDR3 reads CASSVDPRSDYGYTF. Here the CDR3 DNA reads TGTGCCAGCAGCGTAGACCCCCGGTCGGACTATGGCTACACCTTC.

V usage is TRBV28 and J usage is TRBJ2-7, with TRBD1 matching 7 bases. CDR1 and CDR2 (germline): MDHEN, SYDVKM. This CDR3 is 14 amino acids long. The V gene end was trimmed by 6 bases and the J gene end by 0 bases; junction bases not matched to a gene: 5. CDR3 sequence: CASRLGTVSYEQYF. CDR3 DNA sequence: TGTGCCAGCAGGCTCGGGACAGTCTCCTACGAGCAGTACTTC.

This clonotype was picked up a small number of times. The chain joins TRBV15 to TRBJ1-1; no reliable D call. The CDR3 is 15 residues long. Germline V gene data show CDR1 as LNHNV and CDR2 as YYDKDF (reference sequence). Trimming removed 0 bases from V and 1 base from J, with 9 bases in between. The CDR3 DNA follows: TGTGCCACCAGCAGAGAGGTCGAGGGGAACACTGAAGCTTTCTTT. Translating it yields CATSREVEGNTEAFF. Full variable domain (remainder filled in from reference TRBV15 and TRBJ1-1): DAMVIQNPRYQVTQFGKPVTLSCSQTLNHNVMYWYQQKSSQAPKLLFHYYDKDFNNEADTPDNFQSRRPNTSFCFLDIRSPGLGDTAMYLCATSREVEGNTEAFFGQGTRLTVV.

This clonotype occurred many times. This sequence joins TRBV5-6 and TRBJ1-5, with 7 positions matching TRBD1. Trimming at V came to 0 bases and at J to 6 bases, leaving 9 bases not matched to a gene. CDR1 and CDR2 (germline): SGHDT, YYEEEE. CDR3 size: 16 residues. The CDR3 loop reads CASSLARSGGGQPQHF. In nucleotides, the CDR3 is TGTGCCAGCAGCTTGGCCCGGTCAGGGGGTGGTCAGCCCCAGCATTTT. The full variable domain, in which reference TRBV5-6 and TRBJ1-5 provide the parts outside the CDR3, is DAGVTQSPTHLIKTRGQQVTLRCSPKSGHDTVSWYQQALGQGPQFIFQYYEEEERQRGNFPDRFSGHQFPNYSSELNVNALLLGDSALYLCASSLARSGGGQPQHFGDGTRLSIL.

This sequence joins TRBV11-1 and TRBJ2-7; 8 bases map to TRBD1. Germline assignment: CDR1 SGHAT and CDR2 FQDESV (reference sequence). The CDR3 contains 13 residues. Trimming cost V 5 bases and J 3 bases; bases outside gene matches: 3. The DNA of the CDR3 is TGTGCCAGCAGCAAAGACAGGGGCTACGAGCAGTACTTC. The encoded protein is CASSKDRGYEQYF.

The J gene is TRBJ2-5, the V gene TRBV20-1; tentative D call: TRBD2 (6 bases). From germline, CDR1 is DFQATT and CDR2 SNEGSKA (reference sequence). This CDR3 has 12 residues. V lost 1 base to trimming and J lost 5 bases, with 8 bases between them. The CDR3 here is CSARAGAETQYF. The CDR3 DNA is TGCAGTGCTAGAGCGGGAGCGGAGACCCAGTACTTC.

In this sample, this clonotype turned up many times. The chain joins TRBV19 to TRBJ1-1; 9 positions match TRBD1. This CDR3 comprises 17 residues. The V and J ends lost 3 bases and 1 base, in that order; junction bases with no gene match: 9. Germline V CDR1 and CDR2: LNHDA, SQIVND (reference sequence). The CDR3 is CASSIRDRVGGNTEAFF. The CDR3 coding sequence is TGTGCCAGTAGTATCCGGGACAGGGTCGGAGGGAACACTGAAGCTTTCTTT.

This clonotype was detected many times. The rearrangement links TRBV5-1 to TRBJ2-3; D unclear. Germline-derived CDR1 and CDR2 are SGHRS and YFSETQ. Trimming removed 0 bases at V and 0 bases at J, with 11 bases between. The CDR3 covers 16 residues. CDR3 bases: TGCGCCAGCAGCTTGGGGTCCTCAACCAGCACAGATACGCAGTATTTT. This sequence encodes CASSLGSSTSTDTQYF.

The rearrangement links TRBV27 to TRBJ2-2; 7 nucleotides align to TRBD1. V shed 5 bases and J 4 bases; nucleotides not matched to a gene: 7. The CDR3 has 15 amino acids. Germline values: CDR1 MNHEY, CDR2 SMNVEV (reference sequence). The CDR3 nucleotides are TGTGCCAGCAGTCGACAGGGTCGGGTCACCGGGGAGCTGTTTTTT. Translated, it gives CASSRQGRVTGELFF.

V is TRBV5-1 and J is TRBJ1-4; maybe TRBD1 (5 bases). Looked up from germline, CDR1 is SGHRS and CDR2 is YFSETQ. This CDR3 region has 13 residues. Trimming removed 4 bases from V and 4 bases from J, with 8 bases in between. In nucleotides, the CDR3 is TGCGCCAGCAGCCCAGGGAATAATGAAAAACTGTTTTTT. As protein: CASSPGNNEKLFF.

This clonotype was recorded many times. The chain uses TRBV20-1 and TRBJ2-1; D uncertain. CDR1 is DFQATT, CDR2 SNEGSKA, per germline (reference sequence). The V and J ends lost 3 bases and 5 bases respectively, with 14 bases between them. The CDR3 totals 14 residues. The CDR3 here is CSASFGDLNNEQFF. CDR3 coding DNA: TGCAGTGCTAGTTTCGGTGACCTAAACAATGAGCAGTTCTTC.

This clonotype has a count of ten or more. The rearrangement joins TRBV10-3 to TRBJ1-2; D ambiguous. Trimming removed 6 bases from V and 6 bases from J, with 14 bases in between. This CDR3 is 13 amino acids long. Per germline, CDR1 ENHRY and CDR2 SYGVKD. The CDR3 protein is CAIRMGKTHGYTF. The CDR3 DNA is TGTGCCATCAGGATGGGAAAGACGCATGGCTACACCTTC.

The rearrangement links TRBV5-1 to TRBJ2-7; D assignment may be TRBD1 or TRBD2 (6 bases each). The germline V gene encodes CDR1 SGHRS and CDR2 YFSETQ. Between the trimmed V and J ends, which lost 7 bases and 3 bases, there was a span of 20 bases. The CDR3 spans 15 residues. CDR3 DNA sequence: TGCGCCAGCTCACCCGGGGGCTTTTCGAACTACGAGCAGTACTTC. It translates to CASSPGGFSNYEQYF.

This clonotype was counted at least ten times. The V call is TRBV5-1, the J call TRBJ1-4; perhaps TRBD1 as D (6 bases). V was cut by 0 bases and J by 8 bases, with 17 bases left in between. Per germline, CDR1 SGHRS and CDR2 YFSETQ. CDR3 length equals 16 residues. The CDR3 DNA follows: TGCGCCAGCAGCTTGGGCCCACAGGGTCGGGAGGAAAAACTGTTTTTT. Translating it yields CASSLGPQGREEKLFF.